The 30 T cell receptor beta chains presented below share a single source sample, sequenced in a study of cytomegalovirus exposure and HLA in healthy donors. Primers included in the PCR were 60 Vbeta and 13 Jbeta primers. TCRdb's table, derived via immunoSEQ multiplex PCR, lists solely in-frame clones and lacks some. Found here are 55,000 to 75,000 clones, around 80% of them singletons; the top ten hold about 8%. The sequenced sample was PBMCs. All receptors derive from a woman in her 30s in good health and CMV-seropositive.

This clone has only a few counts. The DNA of the CDR3 is TGTGCCAGCAGCTTCAGGACTAGCGGGAGGGCCGGGGAGCTGTTTTTT. It yields the protein CASSFRTSGRAGELFF. This chain uses TRBV5-6 with TRBJ2-2, with 15 bases lining up with TRBD2. V was clipped by 2 bases and J by 6 bases; unmatched bases: 2. The germline V gene has CDR1 SGHDT and CDR2 YYEEEE. The CDR3 consists of 16 residues.

A note on this clone: One end of the junction varies from germline; a read error may be responsible. The chain combines TRBV7-7 with TRBJ2-2; D is unresolved. CDR1 and CDR2 (germline): SSHAT, FNYEAQ (reference sequence). The length of the CDR3 is 12 residues. CDR3 in DNA: TGTGCTAGCAGCTTAAGCAAGGGGGAGCTGTTTTTT. Its protein product is CASSLSKGELFF.

The gene calls are TRBV4-2 and TRBJ2-2; 12 nucleotides agree with TRBD2. J lost 3 bases, V lost 0 bases, and 11 bases had no gene match. This CDR3 is built from 20 residues. In germline, CDR1 is LGHNA, CDR2 YNFKEQ. CDR3 sequence reads: CASSQDKGLAGGKYTGELFF. Here the CDR3 DNA reads TGTGCCAGCAGCCAAGATAAGGGGCTAGCGGGAGGGAAATACACCGGGGAGCTGTTTTTT.

The chain carries TRBV9 and TRBJ1-4; possible D gene TRBD1, 6 bases. The germline V gene encodes CDR1 SGDLS and CDR2 YYNGEE. The CDR3 is 17 amino acids. V was clipped by 4 bases and J by 4 bases, with 20 bases between them. The CDR3 DNA reads as TGTGCCAGCAGCTCCGATAGTGGGGGCGTAATTAATGAAAAACTGTTTTTT. Translating it yields CASSSDSGGVINEKLFF.

This chain uses TRBV9 with TRBJ1-2; D possibly corresponds to TRBD1 (5 bases). Germline lookup yields CDR1 SGDLS and CDR2 YYNGEE. The length of the CDR3 is 14 residues. V was trimmed by 1 base and J by 5 bases, leaving 12 bases between them. CDR3 DNA: TGTGCCAGCAGCGTAACAAGGGGCCCTTATGGCTACACCTTC. Protein: CASSVTRGPYGYTF. Combining the CDR3 with reference TRBV9 and TRBJ1-2 gives the whole variable domain DSGVTQTPKHLITATGQRVTLRCSPRSGDLSVYWYQQSLDQGLQFLIQYYNGEERAKGNILERFSAQQFPDLHSELNLSSLELGDSALYFCASSVTRGPYGYTFGSGTRLTVV.

This clone came up a few times. This chain links TRBV6-5 with TRBJ1-1, with TRBD1 as a possible D gene (6 bases). V shed 2 bases and J shed 6 bases, with 13 bases lying between them. Looked up from germline, CDR1 is MNHEY and CDR2 is SVGAGI. The CDR3 is 14 amino acids. The CDR3 spells CASSYKGDRPEAFF. CDR3 nucleotide sequence: TGTGCCAGCAGTTACAAAGGCGACAGGCCTGAAGCTTTCTTT.

The chain couples TRBV5-1 to TRBJ2-2; possibly TRBD1 for D (6 bases). V lost 2 bases and J lost 2, with 13 bases in between. Germline CDR1 is SGHRS and CDR2 is YFSETQ. The CDR3 contains 16 residues. The CDR3 region has the DNA TGCGCCAGCAGCTTAGACGGGACACCTAACACCGGGGAGCTGTTTTTT. Translation gives CASSLDGTPNTGELFF.

This chain links TRBV5-1 with TRBJ2-5, with D possibly matching TRBD2 (7 bases). The germline V gene has CDR1 SGHRS and CDR2 YFSETQ. The V end was cut by 4 bases, the J end by 2 bases, with 15 bases between. CDR3 length: 15 residues. CDR3 coding DNA: TGCGCCAGCAGCGAACAGGGAGGGGGACAAGAGACCCAGTACTTC. As protein: CASSEQGGGQETQYF.

The chain uses TRBV5-1 and TRBJ2-2; tentatively, D is TRBD2 (5 bases). The CDR3 spans 15 residues. The V gene's germline CDR1 is SGHRS and CDR2 YFSETQ. V dropped 3 bases and J dropped 5 bases, with 14 bases sitting between them. CDR3 nucleotide sequence: TGCGCCAGCAGCTCTGGTCTCCCGGGGACCGGGGAGCTGTTTTTT. It is translated as CASSSGLPGTGELFF.

The genes are TRBV27 and TRBJ2-7; the match to TRBD2 covers 11 bases. CDR3 length: 16 residues. Germline CDR1 MNHEY, CDR2 SMNVEV (reference sequence). Trimming at V came to 2 bases and at J to 2 bases, leaving 5 bases not matched to a gene. DNA for the CDR3: TGTGCCAGCAGTTTAAGGGTAGCGGGAGGGCCCTACGAGCAGTACTTC. Translating gives CASSLRVAGGPYEQYF.

This clone appeared many times. The gene calls are TRBV7-6 and TRBJ2-1, with 7 positions matching TRBD2. This CDR3 has 17 residues. Germline V CDR1 and CDR2: SGHVS, FNYEAQ. J was trimmed by 6 bases and V by 3 bases; bases with no gene match: 14. CDR3: CASSLKRLAQNSNEQFF. CDR3 nucleotides: TGTGCCAGCAGCTTGAAAAGACTAGCACAGAACTCCAATGAGCAGTTCTTC.

This sequence joins TRBV25-1 and TRBJ2-7; 9 nucleotides match TRBD1. The V gene's germline CDR1 is MGHDK and CDR2 SYGVNS. The length of the CDR3 is 13 residues. V dropped 10 bases and J dropped 4; count of bases not matched to a gene: 8. The CDR3 sequence is CAISSTGGYEQYF. DNA of the CDR3: TGTGCCATCTCTTCGACAGGGGGGTACGAGCAGTACTTC.

The rearrangement joins TRBV30 to TRBJ1-1; weak D call: TRBD1 (5 bases). The CDR3 has 13 residues. V dropped 3 bases and J dropped 4 bases, with 12 bases sitting between them. The V gene's germline CDR1 is GTSNPN and CDR2 SVGIG (reference sequence). Here the CDR3 reads CAWRRGGSTEAFF. CDR3 coding DNA: TGTGCCTGGAGACGGGGGGGGAGCACTGAAGCTTTCTTT.

This chain links TRBV6-5 with TRBJ1-5; D is possibly TRBD1 (6 bases). The germline V gene encodes CDR1 MNHEY and CDR2 SVGAGI. The V end lost 6 bases, the J end lost 9 bases, and 21 bases lay between the germline ends. The CDR3 contains 15 residues. CDR3 nucleotides: TGTGCCAGCAGCGTTACAGAGGACAGCCTGTGGCCCCAGCATTTT. This gives the protein CASSVTEDSLWPQHF.

The V gene is TRBV4-3, the J gene TRBJ2-7, with a weak D call TRBD2 (6 bases). The CDR3 covers 16 residues. With 1 base removed from V and 1 base from J, the gap between germline ends came to 14 bases. The germline V gene has CDR1 LGHNA and CDR2 YSLEER. CDR3 sequence (DNA): TGCGCCAGCAGCCAAGCATTAGCGGTTCCTTCCTACGAGCAGTACTTC. It is translated as CASSQALAVPSYEQYF.

The V and J genes are TRBV7-2 and TRBJ2-2; TRBD1 matches at 9 bases. The J segment lost 4 bases and the V segment lost 0 bases, leaving 12 bases of the junction unmatched. This CDR3 comprises 19 residues. In germline, CDR1 is SGHTA, CDR2 FQGNSA. CDR3 amino acids: CASSLALTGGFFGTGELFF. CDR3 nucleotides: TGTGCCAGCAGCTTAGCGTTGACAGGGGGTTTTTTTGGCACCGGGGAGCTGTTTTTT.

This clone was detected only once. The chain has TRBV27 and TRBJ2-1; TRBD1 agrees at 7 bases. V was clipped by 5 bases and J by 8 bases; unmatched bases: 9. Germline lookup yields CDR1 MNHEY and CDR2 SMNVEV (reference sequence). This CDR3 has 14 residues. In DNA, the CDR3 is TGTGCCAGCAGTCTTCGACAGGGTGGCGATGAGCAGTTCTTC. Amino acids: CASSLRQGGDEQFF.

The chain recombines TRBV29-1 with TRBJ2-4; no reliable D call. CDR1 is SQVTM and CDR2 is ANQGSEA in the germline V gene. V was cut by 5 bases and J by 3 bases, with 11 bases left in between. The CDR3 runs 13 residues. The chain's CDR3 is CSVFPGNKNIQYF. The CDR3 nucleotides are TGCAGCGTTTTCCCTGGCAACAAAAACATTCAGTACTTC.

This chain links TRBV10-3 with TRBJ1-5; the D is unclear. Germline V lookup: CDR1 ENHRY, CDR2 SYGVKD. This CDR3 contains 13 residues. Trimming pared 6 bases from V and 5 bases from J, leaving 11 bases between. The CDR3 DNA sequence: TGTGCCATCAGGGCACGTCGGGATCAGCCCCAGCATTTT. This codes for CAIRARRDQPQHF.

The rearrangement links TRBV6-5 to TRBJ2-7; 8 nucleotides match TRBD2. J was trimmed by 6 bases and V by 7 bases; bases with no gene match: 11. CDR3 length: 14 residues. Germline V lookup: CDR1 MNHEY, CDR2 SVGAGI. Here the CDR3 DNA reads TGTGCCAGCACCAAAGGAGCGGGAGACCCCGAGCAGTACTTC. This gives the protein CASTKGAGDPEQYF.

This chain uses TRBV5-6 with TRBJ1-2; 8 positions agree with TRBD1. This CDR3 is 15 amino acids long. Germline CDR1 is SGHDT and CDR2 is YYEEEE. Trimming removed 4 bases from V and 2 bases from J; junction bases left unmatched: 7. The CDR3 region is CASSLYRDRNYGYTF. Written as DNA, the CDR3 is TGTGCCAGCAGCCTCTACCGGGACAGGAACTATGGCTACACCTTC.

V usage is TRBV18 and J usage is TRBJ1-5, with no clear D. The CDR3 length is 15 residues. Trimming left V 2 bases short and J 8 bases short, with 16 bases between. CDR1 and CDR2 (germline): KGHSH, LQKENI. The CDR3 loop is CASSPVGSGSEPQHF. The CDR3 coding sequence is TGTGCCAGCTCACCAGTAGGGAGTGGGTCGGAGCCCCAGCATTTT.

CDR3: CAISGTGGIAGELFF. The CDR3 DNA follows: TGTGCCATCAGTGGGACAGGGGGGATTGCCGGGGAGCTGTTTTTT. The chain recombines TRBV10-3 with TRBJ2-2; 10 bases are a match to TRBD1. Germline lookup yields CDR1 ENHRY and CDR2 SYGVKD. The CDR3 spans 15 residues. J was trimmed by 6 bases and V by 4 bases; bases with no gene match: 5.

The chain employs TRBV6-7 and TRBJ2-5; 9 nucleotides agree with TRBD2. TRBV6-7 has ORF status, its function being uncertain. V lost 8 bases to trimming and J lost 4 bases; unmatched junction nucleotides: 11. The CDR3 loop spans 15 amino acids. CDR3 DNA sequence: TGTGCCAGCCCTAGGGGGCGGGAGGGCTCAGAGACCCAGTACTTC. It encodes CASPRGREGSETQYF.

The chain is built from TRBV4-1 and TRBJ2-4; D perhaps matches TRBD2 (5 bases). This CDR3 has 15 amino acids. Germline V gives CDR1 MGHRA, CDR2 YSYEKL. Trimming took 4 bases from V and 7 from J, leaving 17 bases between them. The DNA for the CDR3 is TGCGCCAGCAGCCCAGGCCTACTAGAGCGGAACATTCAGTACTTC. Amino acids: CASSPGLLERNIQYF.

The chain is built from TRBV19 and TRBJ2-7, with 7 bases matching TRBD1. CDR1 is LNHDA, CDR2 SQIVND, per germline (reference sequence). This CDR3 has 15 amino acids. Losses at the gene ends were 5 bases for V and 6 bases for J; bases not matched to a gene: 13. The CDR3 bases are TGTGCCAGTAGTCCTTCACTCAGGACAGGCGGCGAGCAGTACTTC. Its protein is CASSPSLRTGGEQYF.

In this sample, this clone turned up a few times. The V call is TRBV7-2, the J call TRBJ1-1, with 7 bases aligning to TRBD1. The V segment lost 3 bases and the J segment 1 base; nucleotides outside the gene matches: 8. CDR1 SGHTA and CDR2 FQGNSA come from the germline V gene. This CDR3 has 16 residues. In DNA form, the CDR3 reads TGTGCCAGCAGCTTCCCCGGGAGGGACAGGAACACTGAAGCTTTCTTT. Protein product: CASSFPGRDRNTEAFF. Using reference TRBV7-2 and TRBJ1-1 for the parts outside the CDR3, the full variable domain is GAGVSQSPSNKVTEKGKDVELRCDPISGHTALYWYRQSLGQGLEFLIYFQGNSAPDKSGLPSDRFSAERTGGSVSTLTIQRTQQEDSAVYLCASSFPGRDRNTEAFFGQGTRLTVV.

The chain employs TRBV9 and TRBJ2-1, with D unclear. The V gene's germline CDR1 is SGDLS and CDR2 YYNGEE. The CDR3 has 13 residues. Trimming removed 4 bases from V and 8 bases from J, with 13 bases in between. CDR3 nucleotide sequence: TGTGCCAGCAGCTCCTTCAGTCACGATGAGCAGTTCTTC. Its translation is CASSSFSHDEQFF. The full variable domain, its missing parts supplied by reference TRBV9 and TRBJ2-1, is DSGVTQTPKHLITATGQRVTLRCSPRSGDLSVYWYQQSLDQGLQFLIQYYNGEERAKGNILERFSAQQFPDLHSELNLSSLELGDSALYFCASSSFSHDEQFFGPGTRLTVL.

This rearrangement joins TRBV18 to TRBJ2-1; 9 bases are a match to TRBD2. CDR1 KGHSH and CDR2 LQKENI come from the germline V gene. The length of the CDR3 is 14 residues. Losses at the gene ends were 3 bases for V and 14 bases for J; bases not matched to a gene: 11. This chain's CDR3 is CASSPLTAGGGEFF. The CDR3 region has the DNA TGTGCCAGCTCACCTCTGACCGCGGGAGGGGGGGAGTTCTTC.

This clone turned up a few times. The V gene is TRBV7-6, the J gene TRBJ2-3; the D gene is possibly TRBD2 (5 bases). From germline, CDR1 is SGHVS and CDR2 FNYEAQ. The CDR3 sequence is 13 residues long. Trimming shortened V by 7 bases and J by 1 base, and 9 bases separated the two germline ends. In DNA form, the CDR3 reads TGTGCCAGCATGGCGGGTGGCACAGATACGCAGTATTTT. It encodes CASMAGGTDTQYF.